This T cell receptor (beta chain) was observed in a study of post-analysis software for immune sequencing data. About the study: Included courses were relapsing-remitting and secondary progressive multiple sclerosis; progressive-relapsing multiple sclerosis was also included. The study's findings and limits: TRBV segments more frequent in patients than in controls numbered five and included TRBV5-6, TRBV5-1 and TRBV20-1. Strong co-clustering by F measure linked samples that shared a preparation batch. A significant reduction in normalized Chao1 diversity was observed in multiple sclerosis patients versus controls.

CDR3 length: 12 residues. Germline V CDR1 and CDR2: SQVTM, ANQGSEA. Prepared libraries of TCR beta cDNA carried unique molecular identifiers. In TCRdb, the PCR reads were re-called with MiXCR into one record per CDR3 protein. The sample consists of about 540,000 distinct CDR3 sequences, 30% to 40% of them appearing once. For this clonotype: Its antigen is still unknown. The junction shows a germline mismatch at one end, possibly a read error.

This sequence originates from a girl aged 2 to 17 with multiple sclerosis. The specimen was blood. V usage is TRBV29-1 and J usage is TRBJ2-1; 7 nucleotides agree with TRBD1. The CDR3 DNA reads TGCAGCGCAGGACAGGCGTTCAATGAGCACTTCTTC. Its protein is CSAGQAFNEHFF.